Shown below are 15 T cell receptor beta chains from a single sample sequenced in a study of blood T cell repertoires in COVID-19. The assay was immunoSEQ multiplex PCR, and TCRdb's table has in-frame clones only and misses some. The table has fewer than 300,000 clones, roughly 90% seen once. What was sequenced was peripheral blood. The origin of the receptors is a woman aged 30 to 39 with acute or convalescent COVID-19.

The gene calls are TRBV6-1 and TRBJ1-2, with TRBD1 as a possible D gene (5 bases). CDR3 length: 15 residues. V lost 3 bases to trimming and J lost 4 bases, with 15 bases between them. Germline CDR1 and CDR2: MNHNS and SASEGT. The DNA of the CDR3 is TGTGCCAGCAGTGACCTCGGGGCGCGGGGCTATGGCTACACCTTC. Translated, it gives CASSDLGARGYGYTF.

V gene TRBV10-3 combines with J gene TRBJ2-3, with 12 bases that match TRBD2. V trimming: 5 bases; J trimming: 4 bases; junction bases outside the gene matches: 7. This CDR3 is built from 16 residues. Germline-derived CDR1 and CDR2 are ENHRY and SYGVKD. The CDR3 reads CAISQTSGRGSDTQYF. CDR3 sequence (DNA): TGTGCCATCAGTCAGACTAGCGGGAGAGGCTCAGATACGCAGTATTTT.

The chain is built from TRBV7-9 and TRBJ2-1; possible D gene TRBD2, 6 bases. The germline gives CDR1 SEHNR, CDR2 FQNEAQ (reference sequence). The CDR3 contains 14 residues. Trimming took off 3 bases at V and 3 bases at J, with 9 bases between the two ends. CDR3 in DNA: TGTGCCAGCAGCTTTAGCGGTTACTACAATGAGCAGTTCTTC. Translating it yields CASSFSGYYNEQFF. Complete variable domain (other parts from reference TRBV7-9 and TRBJ2-1): DTGVSQNPRHKITKRGQNVTFRCDPISEHNRLYWYRQTLGQGPEFLTYFQNEAQLEKSRLLSDRFSAERPKGSFSTLEIQRTEQGDSAMYLCASSFSGYYNEQFFGPGTRLTVL.

The chain employs TRBV5-1 and TRBJ2-1; D gene unclear. Germline CDR1 and CDR2: SGHRS and YFSETQ. This CDR3 comprises 18 residues. V was cut by 4 bases and J by 7 bases, with 27 bases left in between. As DNA, the CDR3 is TGCGCCAGCAGCACCCGGCGTCTGTCAAACACTATATTGAATGAGCAGTTCTTC. It encodes CASSTRRLSNTILNEQFF.

The V and J genes are TRBV10-2 and TRBJ2-5; 10 bases map to TRBD2. V lost 3 bases and J lost 0; bases outside the gene matches: 1. Germline V CDR1 and CDR2: WSHSY, SAAADI. The CDR3 contains 15 residues. The CDR3 nucleotides read TGCGCCAGCAGTGAACTAGCGGGGTACCAAGAGACCCAGTACTTC. Translating gives CASSELAGYQETQYF.

This clone appeared a single time. The rearrangement uses TRBV4-2 and TRBJ2-1, with TRBD2 matching over 7 bases. The CDR3 totals 15 residues. With V trimmed by 4 bases and J by 8 bases, 11 bases remained unmatched. The V gene's germline CDR1 is LGHNA and CDR2 YNFKEQ. CDR3: CASSRVAGVIDEQFF. The CDR3 DNA reads TGTGCCAGCAGCCGTGTTGCGGGAGTTATCGATGAGCAGTTCTTC.

This chain links TRBV9 with TRBJ2-2; D ambiguous. Per the germline V gene, CDR1 is SGDLS and CDR2 is YYNGEE. The CDR3 contains 15 residues. V lost 3 bases to trimming and J lost 0 bases, with 9 bases between them. CDR3 loop: CASSAYRANTGELFF. The CDR3 bases are TGTGCCAGCAGCGCATACAGAGCGAACACCGGGGAGCTGTTTTTT.

J is TRBJ2-1 and V is TRBV7-9, with 9 bases identical to TRBD1. Germline values: CDR1 SEHNR, CDR2 FQNEAQ (reference sequence). The CDR3 is 15 residues long. V was pared by 1 base and J by 3 bases, with 1 base of the junction left unmatched. CDR3 sequence: CASSLGQGDYNEQFF. Written as DNA, the CDR3 is TGTGCCAGCAGCTTAGGACAGGGGGACTACAATGAGCAGTTCTTC.

This clone was found a few times. The genes are TRBV29-1 and TRBJ2-3; 10 nucleotides agree with TRBD1. Trimming at V came to 6 bases and at J to 5 bases, leaving 8 bases not matched to a gene. CDR1 SQVTM and CDR2 ANQGSEA come from the germline V gene. The CDR3 runs 14 residues. The CDR3 here is CSVGDRGLKDTQYF. CDR3 DNA: TGCAGCGTCGGGGACAGGGGCCTCAAAGATACGCAGTATTTT.

This chain connects TRBV18 to TRBJ1-5, with a weak D call TRBD1 (6 bases). From germline, CDR1 is KGHSH and CDR2 LQKENI. V was shortened by 2 bases and J by 7 bases, with 6 bases between the two germline ends. The CDR3 is 12 amino acids. CDR3: CASSPGGQPQHF. CDR3 nucleotide sequence: TGTGCCAGCTCACCAGGGGGCCAGCCCCAGCATTTT. Supplemented by reference TRBV18 and TRBJ1-5, the full variable domain reads NAGVMQNPRHLVRRRGQEARLRCSPMKGHSHVYWYRQLPEEGLKFMVYLQKENIIDESGMPKERFSAEFPKEGPSILRIQQVVRGDSAAYFCASSPGGQPQHFGDGTRLSIL.

The chain joins TRBV6-5 to TRBJ2-5, with 7 bases lining up with TRBD1. The junction had 8 bases not matched to a gene; V was cut back by 7 bases and J by 9 bases. From germline, CDR1 is MNHEY and CDR2 SVGAGI. The CDR3 loop spans 12 amino acids. The CDR3: CASNRQGLPQYF. The DNA of the CDR3 is TGTGCCAGCAACAGACAGGGCTTGCCCCAGTACTTC.

This chain links TRBV11-2 with TRBJ2-5, with D unresolved. Trimming pared 5 bases from V and 4 bases from J, leaving 20 bases between. The CDR3 consists of 16 residues. Germline lookup yields CDR1 SGHAT and CDR2 FQNNGV. CDR3 region: CASSMPSVRPGETQYF. For the CDR3, the DNA is TGTGCCAGCAGCATGCCAAGCGTCCGACCCGGAGAGACCCAGTACTTC.

The V gene is TRBV6-6, the J gene TRBJ1-6; D gene ambiguous. The CDR3 is 15 residues long. The germline V gene encodes CDR1 MNHNY and CDR2 SVGAGI (reference sequence). V was trimmed by 2 bases and J by 7 bases, leaving 12 bases between them. The CDR3 reads CASSYRGGINSPLHF. The CDR3 coding sequence is TGTGCCAGCAGTTACCGGGGTGGAATCAATTCACCCCTCCACTTT.

This rearrangement joins TRBV6-5 to TRBJ2-1, with D maybe TRBD2 (6 bases). V gave up 1 base and J gave up 7 bases, with 17 bases separating them. The CDR3 has 16 residues. Germline V gene lookup returns CDR1 MNHEY and CDR2 SVGAGI. CDR3 protein: CASSYWGERGGNEQFF. CDR3 DNA: TGTGCCAGCAGTTACTGGGGGGAGAGGGGTGGAAATGAGCAGTTCTTC.

This clone has only one observation. The chain joins TRBV6-5 to TRBJ2-2, with 7 bases identical to TRBD1. CDR1 is MNHEY, CDR2 SVGAGI, per germline. The CDR3 has 13 residues. Trimming took 7 bases from V and 5 from J; bases not matched to a gene: 4. The CDR3 bases are TGTGCCAGCAACCCGACAGGGACCGGGGAGCTGTTTTTT. It codes for CASNPTGTGELFF.